The entry that follows covers one TCR beta chain sequence. Its specificity is not known. The data originate from a study of PD-1 blockade in classical Hodgkin lymphoma. Data came from immunoSEQ multiplex PCR; TCRdb stores just in-frame clones and leaves some out. The data hold 25,000 to 30,000 clones, with 78% observed a single time. General study points: In newly diagnosed patients, baseline TCR diversity was reportedly below that of healthy donors.

The CDR3 covers 13 residues. Germline CDR1 LNHDA, CDR2 SQIVND (reference sequence). The V end was cut by 6 bases, the J end by 5 bases, with 13 bases between. Patients all relapsed after autologous stem cell transplantation, and there was variation in brentuximab vedotin exposure. J is TRBJ2-5 and V is TRBV19, with TRBD2 as a possible D gene (5 bases). The receptor comes from a human donor with classical Hodgkin lymphoma. The sample in question was peripheral blood mononuclear cells (PBMCs), obtained before the second cycle of nivolumab. The CDR3 region has the DNA TGTGCCAGTAGGGCTCCCGGCGGGGAGACCCAGTACTTC. Translating gives CASRAPGGETQYF.